The 23 T cell receptor beta chains presented below share a single source sample, sequenced in a study of beta chain features in type 1 diabetes. Expressed TCRB transcripts were sequenced because the isolated RNA had all been reverse transcribed beforehand. Only in-frame clones appear in the TCRdb table, and some are missing; sequencing was by immunoSEQ multiplex PCR. This sample carries a few hundred thousand clones, roughly a fifth of them seen once, and the ten largest clones take around 0.045%. The sample taken for sequencing was naive CD4+ T cells from blood. These receptors were obtained from a woman aged 18-29 years in good health.

This clone came up a few times. The chain combines TRBV28 with TRBJ2-5; 7 nucleotides align to TRBD1. This CDR3 has 13 residues. Germline V gene sequence: CDR1 MDHEN, CDR2 SYDVKM. The ends lost 5 bases at V and 4 bases at J; junction bases unmatched: 4. The CDR3 protein is CASSDSGGETQYF. The CDR3 nucleotides are TGTGCCAGCAGTGATTCAGGGGGAGAGACCCAGTACTTC.

The table lists this clone with a few counts. The chain carries TRBV5-1 and TRBJ1-5, with 7 bases fitting TRBD1. The CDR3 has 13 residues. Trimming cost V 1 base and J 5 bases; bases outside gene matches: 0. Germline V gene sequence: CDR1 SGHRS, CDR2 YFSETQ. The CDR3: CASSLTGDQPQHF. The CDR3 bases are TGCGCCAGCAGCTTGACAGGGGATCAGCCCCAGCATTTT.

This clone was picked up a small number of times. This rearrangement joins TRBV2 to TRBJ1-5; D uncertain. CDR1 is SNHLY and CDR2 is FYNNEI in the germline V gene. CDR3 length: 13 amino acids. V was clipped by 4 bases and J by 4 bases, with 8 bases between them. The CDR3 coding sequence is TGTGCCAGCAGTGTGGCTCCGAATCAGCCCCAGCATTTT. Translation gives CASSVAPNQPQHF.

CDR3 amino acids: CASSLAFGYTF. The CDR3 bases are TGTGCCAGCAGCTTGGCTTTCGGCTACACCTTC. This sequence joins TRBV5-5 and TRBJ1-2; D uncertain. CDR1 and CDR2 from the germline V gene are SGHKS and YYEKEE (reference sequence). The ends were cut back, 0 bases at V and 8 bases at J, with 5 bases in the middle. The CDR3 extends over 11 amino acids.

To note about this clone: This sample also contains other DNA sequences that code for the same CDR3. The chain uses TRBV14 and TRBJ1-1; D remains unclear. CDR1 and CDR2 from the germline V gene are SGHDN and FVKESK. This CDR3 is 12 amino acids long. V lost 4 bases and J lost 5, with 8 bases in between. This chain's CDR3 is CASSRSGTEAFF. In DNA, the CDR3 is TGTGCCAGCAGCCGCTCAGGAACTGAAGCTTTCTTT.

The chain has TRBV6-5 and TRBJ2-1, with 7 nucleotides matching TRBD2. The length of the CDR3 is 15 residues. Germline-derived CDR1 and CDR2 are MNHEY and SVGAGI. J lost 9 bases, V lost 0 bases, and 8 bases had no gene match. Here the CDR3 DNA reads TGTGCCAGCAGTTACTCGGGGGGAGGGCCCGGTGAGCAGTTCTTC. Translating it yields CASSYSGGGPGEQFF.

The gene calls are TRBV27 and TRBJ1-1, with D unresolved. The V and J ends lost 5 bases and 0 bases respectively, with 25 bases between them. CDR1 and CDR2 (germline): MNHEY, SMNVEV (reference sequence). The CDR3 has 19 residues. The CDR3 is CASSPRGPAVAIMNTEAFF. The CDR3 region has the DNA TGTGCCAGCAGTCCCCGAGGGCCCGCTGTGGCTATAATGAACACTGAAGCTTTCTTT.

This clone was seen only a few times. In nucleotides, the CDR3 is TGTGCCAGCAGCTTCCTCGGGGGGGAGCTGTTTTTT. Translated: CASSFLGGELFF. The chain recombines TRBV7-9 with TRBJ2-2, with unresolved D. The germline V gene encodes CDR1 SEHNR and CDR2 FQNEAQ (reference sequence). The CDR3 runs 12 residues. The V gene lost 3 bases and the J gene lost 8 bases, with 7 bases spanning the gap.

The V and J genes are TRBV4-1 and TRBJ2-3; a possible D gene is TRBD2 (6 bases). Trimming pared 5 bases from V and 6 bases from J, leaving 21 bases between. Per the germline V gene, CDR1 is MGHRA and CDR2 is YSYEKL. This CDR3 comprises 16 residues. The CDR3 region is CASSKRLGSERDTQYF. DNA for the CDR3: TGCGCCAGCAGCAAAAGACTAGGCTCTGAAAGGGATACGCAGTATTTT.

This clone has only a few counts. The chain uses TRBV30 and TRBJ1-5; D not resolved. Germline V CDR1 and CDR2: GTSNPN, SVGIG (reference sequence). The CDR3 spans 15 residues. Trimming cost V 2 bases and J 7 bases, with 18 bases left between them. Here the CDR3 reads CAWSIPGPLGQPQHF. CDR3 coding DNA: TGTGCCTGGAGTATTCCGGGTCCTCTCGGCCAGCCCCAGCATTTT.

The sample holds a few counts of this clone. The chain recombines TRBV4-1 with TRBJ1-5; no definite D call. This CDR3 comprises 13 residues. Germline loops: CDR1 MGHRA, CDR2 YSYEKL. V lost 4 bases and J lost 5, with 9 bases in between. The CDR3 DNA sequence: TGCGCCAGCAGCCTTCAGGATGATCAGCCCCAGCATTTT. Translated: CASSLQDDQPQHF.

The V call is TRBV30, the J call TRBJ2-1, with 8 bases aligning to TRBD1. Germline V gene data show CDR1 as GTSNPN and CDR2 as SVGIG (reference sequence). This CDR3 is 13 amino acids long. J lost 5 bases, V lost 5 bases, and 5 bases had no gene match. In DNA form, the CDR3 reads TGTGCCTGGGAGGGGACAGGTAACAATGAGCAGTTCTTC. Translating gives CAWEGTGNNEQFF.

This clone occurred a few times. V and J are TRBV7-9 and TRBJ2-5; D unclear. The CDR3 is 13 amino acids. Germline V gene sequence: CDR1 SEHNR, CDR2 FQNEAQ (reference sequence). V was cut by 2 bases and J by 4 bases, with 8 bases left in between. This chain's CDR3 is CASSLNPRETQYF. For the CDR3, the DNA is TGTGCCAGCAGCTTAAATCCCAGAGAGACCCAGTACTTC.

The rearrangement links TRBV5-4 to TRBJ2-1, with TRBD1 as a possible D gene (7 bases). CDR3 length: 14 amino acids. From germline, CDR1 is SGHNT and CDR2 YYREEE (reference sequence). Trimming left V 2 bases short and J 7 bases short, with 13 bases between. The CDR3 nucleotides are TGTGCCAGCAGCTTCATGACAGGGAGGAATGAGCAGTTCTTC. This encodes CASSFMTGRNEQFF.

This chain joins TRBV4-3 and TRBJ1-2, with unresolved D. The CDR3 totals 15 residues. CDR1 and CDR2 (germline): LGHNA, YSLEER. Deletions cut 4 bases from V and 1 base from J, with 13 bases between. DNA of the CDR3: TGCGCCAGCAGCCGAGAGTGGCAATATAACTATGGCTACACCTTC. It translates to CASSREWQYNYGYTF.

Only a few counts were recorded for this clone. The chain links TRBV13 to TRBJ2-2, with a possible D match to TRBD2 (7 bases). Germline V gene lookup returns CDR1 PRHDT and CDR2 FYEKMQ (reference sequence). This CDR3 has 18 residues. Trimming took off 3 bases at V and 0 bases at J, with 17 bases between the two ends. CDR3 DNA sequence: TGTGCCAGCAGCTTCCCGACGGGGGGCCCTACGAACACCGGGGAGCTGTTTTTT. Protein: CASSFPTGGPTNTGELFF.

The genes are TRBV7-2 and TRBJ2-1; 7 bases map to TRBD2. CDR3 length equals 14 residues. Germline assignment: CDR1 SGHTA and CDR2 FQGNSA. J was trimmed by 5 bases and V by 5 bases; bases with no gene match: 6. The CDR3 coding sequence is TGTGCCAGCAGCAAGGGACTAATGCACAATGAGCAGTTCTTC. Translated, it gives CASSKGLMHNEQFF. The full variable domain, with the rest looked up from reference TRBV7-2 and TRBJ2-1, is GAGVSQSPSNKVTEKGKDVELRCDPISGHTALYWYRQSLGQGLEFLIYFQGNSAPDKSGLPSDRFSAERTGGSVSTLTIQRTQQEDSAVYLCASSKGLMHNEQFFGPGTRLTVL.

The sample holds a few counts of this clone. The chain has TRBV2 and TRBJ1-1; the match to TRBD1 covers 7 bases. The CDR3 spans 14 residues. The V gene end was trimmed by 11 bases and the J gene end by 0 bases; junction bases not matched to a gene: 9. Germline CDR1 and CDR2: SNHLY and FYNNEI. CDR3 in amino acids: CAGGTAAVNTEAFF. The DNA of the CDR3 is TGTGCCGGCGGGACAGCGGCGGTGAACACTGAAGCTTTCTTT. Full variable domain (outside the CDR3, taken from reference TRBV2 and TRBJ1-1): EPEVTQTPSHQVTQMGQEVILRCVPISNHLYFYWYRQILGQKVEFLVSFYNNEISEKSEIFDDQFSVERPDGSNFTLKIRSTKLEDSAMYFCAGGTAAVNTEAFFGQGTRLTVV.

V is TRBV30 and J is TRBJ2-7; 11 positions agree with TRBD2. The CDR3 has 13 amino acids. The V gene's germline CDR1 is GTSNPN and CDR2 SVGIG (reference sequence). J was trimmed by 13 bases and V by 0 bases; bases with no gene match: 8. The CDR3 sequence: CAWSVLTSGGPYF. The CDR3 bases are TGTGCCTGGAGTGTACTCACTAGCGGGGGCCCCTACTTC.

This chain joins TRBV7-9 and TRBJ2-3; possible D gene TRBD2, 5 bases. The V end lost 3 bases, the J end lost 0 bases, and 10 bases lay between the germline ends. This CDR3 is 15 amino acids long. Per germline, CDR1 SEHNR and CDR2 FQNEAQ (reference sequence). The DNA of the CDR3 is TGTGCCAGCAGCTTCGGAAGGACTAGCACAGATACGCAGTATTTT. It codes for CASSFGRTSTDTQYF.

This clone turned up a few times. The rearrangement joins TRBV10-3 to TRBJ2-1; 9 nucleotides line up with TRBD1. From germline, CDR1 is ENHRY and CDR2 SYGVKD. With 4 bases clipped from V and 7 bases from J, the junction kept 5 bases outside the gene matches. The CDR3 has 14 residues. This CDR3 is CAISVTGTGNEQFF. The CDR3, as DNA: TGTGCCATCAGTGTAACCGGGACAGGGAATGAGCAGTTCTTC.

The rearrangement links TRBV4-2 to TRBJ2-3, with D tentatively TRBD1 (7 bases). There are 17 residues in the CDR3. Germline-derived CDR1 and CDR2 are LGHNA and YNFKEQ. V lost 0 bases, J lost 2 bases, and 15 bases lay in between. In DNA, the CDR3 is TGTGCCAGCAGCCAAGATGCGGGCAGGGGGGCCACAGATACGCAGTATTTT. This encodes CASSQDAGRGATDTQYF.

The chain couples TRBV19 to TRBJ1-1; D ambiguous. Per the germline V gene, CDR1 is LNHDA and CDR2 is SQIVND (reference sequence). Trimming pared 5 bases from V and 1 base from J, leaving 8 bases between. This CDR3 contains 13 residues. The CDR3 loop is CASSLQPNTEAFF. CDR3 bases: TGTGCCAGTAGTTTACAGCCGAACACTGAAGCTTTCTTT.